What follows describes a single T cell receptor (beta chain). Which antigen it targets is not known. The record originates from a study of monozygotic twins with inflammatory bowel disease (dated by TCRdb to the late 2010s). Study-wide context: In total, approximately 30 monozygotic twin pairs made up the full study: 19 Danish pairs, all IBD-discordant, plus nine German pairs, of which four were IBD-concordant and five were IBD-discordant. The search for disease-associated traits relied mainly on comparing, within discordant pairs, IBD patients with their genetically identical healthy co-twins. Each individual had, on average, about 151 000 unique TCRalpha sequences and 181 000 unique TCRbeta sequences available for analysis. Overall results and qualifications from the work: Compared with healthy twins, IBD patients had fewer clonotypes in common with other individuals, a difference most pronounced in patients showing signs of disease activity. The results gave no support for a single strong signal or clonotype linked to IBD. Repertoire similarity did not differ between concordant and discordant twins, possibly due to limited statistical power. The analysis was unable to tell apart different T cell subtypes. Measured by the inverse Simpson index, TCRbeta repertoire diversity was lower in IBD patients than in their healthy co-twins. Because patients received different immunosuppressive treatments, the repertoires may have picked up extra background noise and variability between individuals.

The library was prepared using 5' RACE. Each TCR library was prepared from around 3,200 ng of total RNA. For each sample, cDNA synthesis with SMARTScribe reverse transcriptase was split into eight separate reactions. During cDNA synthesis, unique molecular identifiers containing a 6-nucleotide sample barcode were introduced by template switching. TCRalpha and TCRbeta cDNA was amplified by two nested PCRs of around 16 and 10 cycles, with bead purification after each PCR. Before amplification, the cDNA was treated with uracil DNA-glycosylase and purified using the QIAquick PCR purification kit. The second PCR was the step at which Illumina TruSeq-compatible adapters and sample-specific barcodes were added. Library quality and concentration were assessed using TapeStation and Qubit, and about 4.7 ng of each library was pooled. The pooled libraries were sequenced with 2 x 100 bp reads and custom sequencing primers on an Illumina HiSeq2500 single-index Rapid Run. The authors' analysis ran thus. MiGEC version 1.2.6 was used for UMI-based consensus assembly to correct PCR and sequencing errors. MiXCR version 2.1.1 was used for V(D)J alignment, clonotype assembly and CDR3 extraction. To normalise gene usage, clonotype sharing and MAIT/NKT TCR abundance, the analysis used the top 1000, 10 000 and 20 000 clonotypes per sample. After downsampling to 27 000 UMIs, diversity was calculated as the inverse Simpson index using the vegan R package. Paired Mann-Whitney U tests were applied to discordant twin pairs, and Benjamini-Hochberg correction was used for multiple testing. After reprocessing by TCRdb, each CDR3 protein sequence is one entry, and no DNA is given. The V and J calls were determined by TCRdb, not by the authors. For this sample, the table gives 88,000 or so distinct CDR3 sequences. Less than 7.5% of the sample comes from the top ten.

According to the germline V gene, CDR1 reads SGHRS and CDR2 reads YFSETQ. From the cysteine through the phenylalanine, the CDR3 covers 15 amino acids. The nucleotide record is missing. From each donor, a 2.5 ml peripheral blood sample was collected into PAXgene tubes and kept at -80 degrees C. Without any T cell sorting, total RNA was extracted from whole blood using the PAXgene blood miRNA kit on an automated QIAcube. Peripheral blood from monozygotic twin pairs concordant or discordant for inflammatory bowel disease was subjected to deep TCRalpha and TCRbeta repertoire profiling with unique molecular barcoding. Smoking habits were recorded for all twin pairs, with individuals classified as current, former or never smokers.

This receptor was identified in a human donor with ulcerative colitis or Crohn's disease, or a healthy co-twin of an affected twin (not recorded which). This chain joins TRBV5-1 to TRBJ2-3; no DNA is available, so the TRBD1 call from TCRdb remains unchecked. The sample consisted of blood. The CDR3 in this case is CASSLQGGFTDTQYF.